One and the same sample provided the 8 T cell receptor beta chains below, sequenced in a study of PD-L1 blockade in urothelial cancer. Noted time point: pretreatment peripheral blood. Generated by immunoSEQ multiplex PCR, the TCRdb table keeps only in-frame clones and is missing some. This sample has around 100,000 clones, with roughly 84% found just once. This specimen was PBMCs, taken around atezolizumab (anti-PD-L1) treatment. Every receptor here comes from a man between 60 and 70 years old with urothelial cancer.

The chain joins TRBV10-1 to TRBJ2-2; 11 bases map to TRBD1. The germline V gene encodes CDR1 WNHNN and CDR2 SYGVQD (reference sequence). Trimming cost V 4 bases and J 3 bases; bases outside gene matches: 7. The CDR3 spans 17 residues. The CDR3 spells CASSGFGQGAYTGELFF. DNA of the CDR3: TGCGCCAGCAGTGGTTTCGGACAGGGGGCCTACACCGGGGAGCTGTTTTTT.

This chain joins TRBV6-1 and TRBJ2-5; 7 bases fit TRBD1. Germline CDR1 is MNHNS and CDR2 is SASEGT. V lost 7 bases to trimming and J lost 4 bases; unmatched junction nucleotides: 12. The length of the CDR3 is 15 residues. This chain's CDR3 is CASNPGQPVGETQYF. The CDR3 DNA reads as TGTGCCAGCAACCCGGGACAGCCAGTGGGAGAGACCCAGTACTTC.

Here the CDR3 DNA reads TGTGCCAGCAGCCCGGGACAGGGTCTCTACAATGAGCAGTTCTTC. Its protein product is CASSPGQGLYNEQFF. The J gene is TRBJ2-1, the V gene TRBV2; 9 bases line up with TRBD1. CDR1 is SNHLY, CDR2 FYNNEI, per germline. The CDR3 covers 15 residues. The ends lost 6 bases at V and 3 bases at J; junction bases unmatched: 6.

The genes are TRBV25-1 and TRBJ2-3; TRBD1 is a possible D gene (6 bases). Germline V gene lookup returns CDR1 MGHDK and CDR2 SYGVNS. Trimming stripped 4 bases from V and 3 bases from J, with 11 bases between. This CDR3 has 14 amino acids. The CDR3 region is CASSVAGVTDTQYF. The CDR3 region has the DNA TGTGCCAGCAGTGTAGCAGGGGTGACAGATACGCAGTATTTT.

CDR3 sequence reads: CASSSAGIDEQFF. In DNA, the CDR3 is TGTGCCAGCAGCTCCGCAGGAATCGATGAGCAGTTCTTC. The chain is built from TRBV7-3 and TRBJ2-1; D ambiguous. The V gene's germline CDR1 is SGHTA and CDR2 FQGTGA. The CDR3 runs to 13 residues. Trimming left V 4 bases short and J 8 bases short, with 12 bases between.

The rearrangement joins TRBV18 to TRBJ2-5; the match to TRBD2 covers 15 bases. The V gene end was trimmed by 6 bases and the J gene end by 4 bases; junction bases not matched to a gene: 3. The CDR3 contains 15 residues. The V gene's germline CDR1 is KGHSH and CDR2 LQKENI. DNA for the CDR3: TGTGCCAGCTCGTCGGGACTAGCGGGAGGAGAGACCCAGTACTTC. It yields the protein CASSSGLAGGETQYF.

The CDR3: CASSQDRDSRSSPLHF. In DNA form, the CDR3 reads TGCGCCAGCAGCCAAGACCGGGACAGTCGATCGTCACCCCTCCACTTT. J is TRBJ1-6 and V is TRBV4-3, with 7 bases aligning to TRBD1. The CDR3 is 16 residues long. V lost 0 bases and J lost 10; bases outside the gene matches: 9. The germline V gene has CDR1 LGHNA and CDR2 YSLEER.

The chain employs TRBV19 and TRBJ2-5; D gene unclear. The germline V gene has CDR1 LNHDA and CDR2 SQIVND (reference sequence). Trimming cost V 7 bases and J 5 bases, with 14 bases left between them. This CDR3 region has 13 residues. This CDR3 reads CASIIRVLETQYF. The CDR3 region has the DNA TGTGCCAGTATCATACGGGTCCTGGAGACCCAGTACTTC.